This TCR beta chain is drawn from a study of cytomegalovirus exposure and HLA in healthy donors. The CDR3 spans 12 residues. Germline V gene data show CDR1 as MDHEN and CDR2 as SYDVKM. The V gene end was trimmed by 7 bases and the J gene end by 7 bases; junction bases not matched to a gene: 3. The PCR contained 60 Vbeta and 13 Jbeta primers. Clones were read by immunoSEQ multiplex PCR, and TCRdb kept only the in-frame ones, dropping some. The data hold 150,000 or so clones, with less than 85% observed a single time. Sequenced: PBMCs. This TCR was recovered from a male donor in good health and CMV-seronegative. V usage is TRBV28 and J usage is TRBJ2-7; 11 nucleotides align to TRBD2. The CDR3 here is CASTLAGGEQYF. The DNA of the CDR3 is TGTGCCAGCACGCTAGCGGGAGGTGAGCAGTACTTC.